A single sample gave rise to the 4 T cell receptor beta chains below, sequenced in a study of shared clonotypes between healthy human individuals. Assay: immunoSEQ multiplex PCR; the TCRdb copy retains only in-frame clones and omits some. Counted here are millions of clones, around 96% occurring once; the ten biggest clones make up 1.1%. Only CD45RO-negative cells positively selected for CCR7 counted as naive CD8 cells, so terminally differentiated effector memory CD45RA+ cells were excluded. Sequencing was performed on naive CD8+ T cells sorted from blood. The receptors were gathered from a man aged 18 to 29 in good health.

V is TRBV12-5 and J is TRBJ1-3; D is unresolved. CDR3 length equals 16 residues. Germline V CDR1 and CDR2: LGHNT, FRNRAP. V was shortened by 0 bases and J by 1 base, with 10 bases between the two germline ends. The CDR3: CASGLVEGRSGNTIYF. For the CDR3, the DNA is TGTGCTAGTGGTTTGGTTGAAGGACGTTCTGGAAACACCATATATTTT.

The chain is built from TRBV19 and TRBJ1-1, with a possible D match to TRBD1 (5 bases). V was clipped by 6 bases and J by 6 bases, with 17 bases between them. Germline V gives CDR1 LNHDA, CDR2 SQIVND (reference sequence). CDR3 length: 14 amino acids. The CDR3 DNA sequence: TGTGCCAGTAGCTATCCCGGGGGGGTCCCTGAAGCTTTCTTT. This gives the protein CASSYPGGVPEAFF.

The V gene is TRBV2, the J gene TRBJ2-7; possibly TRBD2 for D (5 bases). The germline V gene has CDR1 SNHLY and CDR2 FYNNEI. Trimming left V 3 bases short and J 7 bases short, with 13 bases between. The CDR3 sequence is 13 residues long. As DNA, the CDR3 is TGTGCCAGCAGTGATGGAGCTCCGGGAGAGCAGTACTTC. Residues: CASSDGAPGEQYF.

The chain carries TRBV6-6 and TRBJ1-1, with no clear D. The germline gives CDR1 MNHNY, CDR2 SVGAGI (reference sequence). Trimming took 0 bases from V and 2 from J, leaving 13 bases between them. The CDR3 runs 16 residues. For the CDR3, the DNA is TGTGCCAGCAGTTACTCGAGGGTATCAGGTAACACTGAAGCTTTCTTT. This encodes CASSYSRVSGNTEAFF.